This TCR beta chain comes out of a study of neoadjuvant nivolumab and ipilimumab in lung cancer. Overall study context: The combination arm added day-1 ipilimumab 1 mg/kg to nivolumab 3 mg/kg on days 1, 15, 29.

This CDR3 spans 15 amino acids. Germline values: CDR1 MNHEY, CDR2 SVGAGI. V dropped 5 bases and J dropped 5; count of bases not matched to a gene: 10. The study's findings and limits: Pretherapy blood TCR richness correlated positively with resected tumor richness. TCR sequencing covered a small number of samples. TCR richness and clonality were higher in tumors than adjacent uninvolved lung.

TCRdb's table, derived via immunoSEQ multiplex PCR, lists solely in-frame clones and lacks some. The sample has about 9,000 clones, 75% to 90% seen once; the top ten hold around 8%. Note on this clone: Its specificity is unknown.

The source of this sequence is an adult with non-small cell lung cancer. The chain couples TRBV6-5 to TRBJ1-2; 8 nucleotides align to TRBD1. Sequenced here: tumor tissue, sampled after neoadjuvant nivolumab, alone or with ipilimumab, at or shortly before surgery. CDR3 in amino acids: CASSGSDRAEYGYTF. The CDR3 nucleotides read TGTGCCAGCAGTGGATCGGACAGGGCGGAATATGGCTACACCTTC.